Below are 24 T cell receptor beta chains sequenced from a single sample in a study of lymphopenia after photon versus proton radiotherapy (dated by TCRdb to between 2019 and 2020). The method behind the library was the immunoSEQ multiplex PCR assay. TCRdb obtained this table from immuneACCESS and retained in-frame rearrangements with V and J assigned. These tables miss some clones; where compared with another copy, unresolved V genes account for less than half of the shortfall, and the remainder is unexplained. Present in this sample are about 70,000 clones, around 87% of which were seen just once. The ten largest clones take up about a tenth of the sample. The sample consisted of peripheral blood, taken from a patient treated with proton-based radiotherapy. The receptors stem from an older man with esophageal cancer.

This sequence joins TRBV30 and TRBJ2-7; tentatively, D is TRBD1 (5 bases). The CDR3 runs 14 residues. Germline lookup yields CDR1 GTSNPN and CDR2 SVGIG (reference sequence). V lost 0 bases, J lost 3 bases, and 12 bases lay in between. The CDR3 spells CAWSVLDTRYEQYF. The CDR3 coding sequence is TGTGCCTGGAGTGTATTGGACACTCGCTACGAGCAGTACTTC.

The CDR3 here is CASSLYQDSDTQYF. CDR3 nucleotides: TGTGCCAGCAGCTTATATCAAGATTCAGATACGCAGTATTTT. This sequence joins TRBV7-3 and TRBJ2-3; D call uncertain. This CDR3 is built from 14 residues. The V end lost 2 bases, the J end lost 4 bases, and 10 bases lay between the germline ends. Germline V gene data show CDR1 as SGHTA and CDR2 as FQGTGA.

The V call is TRBV5-1, the J call TRBJ1-1; no definite D call. V dropped 1 base and J dropped 0 bases, with 10 bases sitting between them. This CDR3 is built from 15 residues. Germline CDR1 SGHRS, CDR2 YFSETQ. CDR3 region: CASSLPPDMNTEAFF. Written as DNA, the CDR3 is TGCGCCAGCAGCTTGCCCCCTGACATGAACACTGAAGCTTTCTTT.

A word on this clone: The germline gene is not matched at one end of the junction; a read error may be the cause. The chain couples TRBV7-7 to TRBJ1-3; 7 nucleotides align to TRBD1. This CDR3 has 14 amino acids. From germline, CDR1 is SSHAT and CDR2 FNYEAQ (reference sequence). The CDR3 coding sequence is TGTGCTAGCAGCGACCAGGGGGCTGGAAACACCATATATTTT. It codes for CASSDQGAGNTIYF. The full variable domain, with the rest looked up from reference TRBV7-7 and TRBJ1-3, is GAGVSQSPRYKVTKRGQDVTLRCDPISSHATLYWYQQALGQGPEFLTYFNYEAQPDKSGLPSDRFSAERPEGSISTLTIQRTEQRDSAMYRCASSDQGAGNTIYFGEGSWLTVV.

The V and J genes are TRBV15 and TRBJ1-5, with D perhaps TRBD1 (5 bases). CDR3 size: 15 residues. Looked up from germline, CDR1 is LNHNV and CDR2 is YYDKDF (reference sequence). V was trimmed by 1 base and J by 5 bases, leaving 12 bases between them. CDR3 in amino acids: CATSRGTGEDQPQHF. CDR3 sequence (DNA): TGTGCCACCAGCAGAGGTACAGGCGAAGATCAGCCCCAGCATTTT.

This clone was observed a handful of times. The rearrangement joins TRBV7-2 to TRBJ1-5; D unclear. Germline V lookup: CDR1 SGHTA, CDR2 FQGNSA. This CDR3 spans 15 amino acids. Deletions cut 1 base from V and 5 bases from J, with 12 bases between. In DNA, the CDR3 is TGTGCCAGCAGCTTAGTGAGCGGTAGTTATCAGCCCCAGCATTTT. It translates to CASSLVSGSYQPQHF. Full variable domain (outside the CDR3, taken from reference TRBV7-2 and TRBJ1-5): GAGVSQSPSNKVTEKGKDVELRCDPISGHTALYWYRQSLGQGLEFLIYFQGNSAPDKSGLPSDRFSAERTGGSVSTLTIQRTQQEDSAVYLCASSLVSGSYQPQHFGDGTRLSIL.

The chain recombines TRBV7-2 with TRBJ2-5; no definite D call. The germline V and J ends were trimmed by 5 bases and 2 bases, with 15 bases remaining between them. In germline, CDR1 is SGHTA, CDR2 FQGNSA. This CDR3 region has 15 residues. Here the CDR3 DNA reads TGTGCCAGCAGCCCCGGTGCGACACCGCAAGAGACCCAGTACTTC. Encoded protein: CASSPGATPQETQYF. The full variable domain, completed using reference TRBV7-2 and TRBJ2-5, is GAGVSQSPSNKVTEKGKDVELRCDPISGHTALYWYRQSLGQGLEFLIYFQGNSAPDKSGLPSDRFSAERTGGSVSTLTIQRTQQEDSAVYLCASSPGATPQETQYFGPGTRLLVL.

This clone was recorded once. V gene TRBV10-1 combines with J gene TRBJ2-4, with D possibly being TRBD1 (6 bases). V lost 5 bases and J lost 9, with 14 bases in between. Germline CDR1 and CDR2: WNHNN and SYGVQD (reference sequence). This CDR3 is built from 13 residues. The CDR3 here is CASSQPGEGIQYF. As DNA, the CDR3 is TGCGCCAGCAGTCAGCCAGGGGAAGGCATTCAGTACTTC.

J is TRBJ2-5 and V is TRBV27; TRBD1 matches at 8 bases. There are 15 residues in the CDR3. With V trimmed by 2 bases and J by 8 bases, 10 bases remained unmatched. Germline CDR1 reads MNHEY; CDR2 reads SMNVEV (reference sequence). This chain's CDR3 is CASSLIGADRGTQYF. In DNA form, the CDR3 reads TGTGCCAGCAGTTTAATAGGGGCTGACAGGGGTACCCAGTACTTC.

The rearrangement uses TRBV27 and TRBJ2-2, with unresolved D. Germline V gene lookup returns CDR1 MNHEY and CDR2 SMNVEV (reference sequence). The CDR3 has 13 residues. Trimming removed 5 bases at V and 4 bases at J, with 8 bases between. CDR3 protein: CASSRNPTGELFF. The CDR3 DNA reads as TGTGCCAGCAGTCGAAATCCCACCGGGGAGCTGTTTTTT.

The chain links TRBV18 to TRBJ1-1; D remains unclear. CDR3 length: 15 amino acids. Per germline, CDR1 KGHSH and CDR2 LQKENI. V was shortened by 2 bases and J by 4 bases, with 14 bases between the two germline ends. The CDR3: CASSPVSVISTEAFF. CDR3 DNA sequence: TGTGCCAGCTCACCAGTCTCCGTTATTAGCACTGAAGCTTTCTTT. Combining the CDR3 with reference TRBV18 and TRBJ1-1 gives the whole variable domain NAGVMQNPRHLVRRRGQEARLRCSPMKGHSHVYWYRQLPEEGLKFMVYLQKENIIDESGMPKERFSAEFPKEGPSILRIQQVVRGDSAAYFCASSPVSVISTEAFFGQGTRLTVV.

CDR3 residues: CAWSVGQKAFF. For the CDR3, the DNA is TGTGCCTGGAGTGTTGGGCAGAAGGCTTTCTTT. This chain connects TRBV30 to TRBJ1-1, with unresolved D. The V end lost 0 bases, the J end lost 11 bases, and 10 bases lay between the germline ends. This CDR3 contains 11 residues. Germline V gene lookup returns CDR1 GTSNPN and CDR2 SVGIG (reference sequence).

The J gene is TRBJ1-6, the V gene TRBV6-5; the D gene is possibly TRBD1 (6 bases). CDR1 MNHEY and CDR2 SVGAGI come from the germline V gene. The CDR3 contains 15 residues. Trimming shortened V by 4 bases and J by 10 bases, and 17 bases separated the two germline ends. Written as DNA, the CDR3 is TGTGCCAGCAGTTTTGAAGGGGCAGGGGAATCACCCCTCCACTTT. It is translated as CASSFEGAGESPLHF.

This clone was seen just once. The V and J genes are TRBV7-2 and TRBJ2-2, with 8 positions matching TRBD2. CDR3 length: 13 residues. The germline CDR1 and CDR2 sequences are SGHTA and FQGNSA. V was pared by 7 bases and J by 6 bases, with 4 bases of the junction left unmatched. The CDR3 spells CASTPGGAGELFF. In nucleotides, the CDR3 is TGTGCCAGCACCCCCGGGGGGGCCGGGGAGCTGTTTTTT.

The rearrangement joins TRBV6-6 to TRBJ1-4, with D hard to call. The V end was cut by 4 bases, the J end by 4 bases, with 7 bases between. The CDR3 spans 13 residues. Germline V gene sequence: CDR1 MNHNY, CDR2 SVGAGI (reference sequence). CDR3 protein: CASSFRINEKLFF. The CDR3 nucleotides read TGTGCCAGCAGTTTCCGGATTAATGAAAAACTGTTTTTT.

V usage is TRBV11-2 and J usage is TRBJ2-7, with D unclear. V dropped 3 bases and J dropped 2 bases, with 5 bases sitting between them. The V gene's germline CDR1 is SGHAT and CDR2 FQNNGV. The CDR3 has 12 amino acids. Written as DNA, the CDR3 is TGTGCCAGCAGCTTCCTTACCTACGAGCAGTACTTC. Translation gives CASSFLTYEQYF.

The rearrangement joins TRBV7-2 to TRBJ2-5, with D perhaps matching TRBD1 or TRBD2 (6 bases each). The J call may be wrong; the DNA end is better matched by TRBJ2-7. The CDR3 has 14 residues. The V gene's germline CDR1 is SGHTA and CDR2 FQGNSA. CDR3 sequence (DNA): TGTGCCAGCAGCTCCGACAGGACTACCTACGAGCAGTACTTC. It encodes CASSSDRTTYEQYF.

The chain uses TRBV5-4 and TRBJ2-1; D unresolved. V gave up 4 bases and J gave up 5 bases, with 10 bases separating them. This CDR3 spans 13 amino acids. CDR1 is SGHNT, CDR2 YYREEE, per germline (reference sequence). CDR3 in amino acids: CASSPGADNEQFF. The DNA of the CDR3 is TGTGCCAGCAGCCCGGGCGCGGACAATGAGCAGTTCTTC.

The CDR3 DNA reads TGTGCCAGCAGCTTGGGTACCACTGAAGCTTTCTTT. Its protein product is CASSLGTTEAFF. The chain combines TRBV11-3 with TRBJ1-1; D is ambiguous. Trimming removed 3 bases from V and 4 bases from J, with 6 bases in between. The germline gives CDR1 SGHNT, CDR2 YENEEA. CDR3 length: 12 amino acids.

The rearrangement links TRBV9 to TRBJ2-5; 14 bases agree with TRBD2. V lost 4 bases to trimming and J lost 2 bases; unmatched junction nucleotides: 10. This CDR3 spans 18 amino acids. CDR1 and CDR2 from the germline V gene are SGDLS and YYNGEE. Written as DNA, the CDR3 is TGTGCCAGCAGCCTCCAGACTAGCGGGGGGGCCAGGCAAGAGACCCAGTACTTC. Translating it yields CASSLQTSGGARQETQYF. The whole variable domain, remainder taken from reference TRBV9 and TRBJ2-5, is DSGVTQTPKHLITATGQRVTLRCSPRSGDLSVYWYQQSLDQGLQFLIQYYNGEERAKGNILERFSAQQFPDLHSELNLSSLELGDSALYFCASSLQTSGGARQETQYFGPGTRLLVL.

This clone came up once. Other DNA sequences from this sample encode an identical CDR3 as well. V usage is TRBV7-2 and J usage is TRBJ1-2; D is uncertain. Trimming removed 5 bases from V and 8 bases from J, with 18 bases in between. The CDR3 covers 14 residues. From germline, CDR1 is SGHTA and CDR2 FQGNSA. The CDR3 nucleotides are TGTGCCAGCAGCCTATCTTCCCGGGAGGACGGCTACACCTTC. Its protein product is CASSLSSREDGYTF.

The chain uses TRBV29-1 and TRBJ1-3, with D possibly TRBD1 on 5 matching bases. Germline assignment: CDR1 SQVTM and CDR2 ANQGSEA. Deletions cut 6 bases from V and 1 base from J, with 10 bases between. CDR3 size: 13 residues. The CDR3 DNA reads as TGCAGCGTGCGCAGGGTATCTGGAAACACCATATATTTT. Translated, it gives CSVRRVSGNTIYF.

This chain joins TRBV2 and TRBJ1-4; 7 bases match TRBD1. CDR3 length equals 18 residues. In germline, CDR1 is SNHLY, CDR2 FYNNEI. Germline trimming cut 6 bases from V and 7 bases from J; bases unmatched to any gene: 20. CDR3 sequence reads: CASSRLGGGFGESEKLFF. The CDR3 DNA sequence: TGTGCCAGCAGCCGTTTGGGAGGGGGCTTCGGGGAGAGTGAAAAACTGTTTTTT.

V is TRBV5-1 and J is TRBJ2-2; the match to TRBD2 covers 8 bases. The ends lost 0 bases at V and 5 bases at J; junction bases unmatched: 9. CDR1 is SGHRS, CDR2 YFSETQ, per germline. The CDR3 length is 17 residues. In DNA, the CDR3 is TGCGCCAGCAGCTTGGCCCCGGGGGGGCAAGGAACCGGGGAGCTGTTTTTT. Protein: CASSLAPGGQGTGELFF.